A single sample gave rise to the 23 T cell receptor beta chains below, sequenced in a study of blood T cell repertoires in COVID-19. The data were produced by immunoSEQ multiplex PCR, yet TCRdb's version contains in-frame clones alone and is incomplete. Of about 240,000 clones listed, 85% to 90% are singletons. Material for sequencing was peripheral blood. The receptors derive from a woman aged 40 to 50 who had recovered from COVID-19.

The chain combines TRBV3-1 (or the pseudogene TRBV3-2) with TRBJ2-1; TRBD2 matches 8 bases. Germline-derived CDR1 and CDR2 are LGHDT and YNNKEL (reference sequence). The CDR3 loop spans 18 amino acids. After removal of 7 bases from V and 2 bases from J, the junction contained 16 bases not matched to a gene. The CDR3 is CASTTTPGLGTPYNEQFF. For the CDR3, the DNA is TGTGCCAGCACCACTACACCGGGACTAGGAACCCCCTACAATGAGCAGTTCTTC.

This chain uses TRBV29-1 with TRBJ1-1, with 7 bases that match TRBD1. CDR1 and CDR2 (germline): SQVTM, ANQGSEA. J gave up 5 bases and V 6 bases, and 6 bases lay outside the gene matches. This CDR3 comprises 12 residues. In DNA form, the CDR3 reads TGCAGCGTCCAGACAGGGCGGACTGAAGCTTTCTTT. Residues: CSVQTGRTEAFF. The full variable domain, rest sourced from reference TRBV29-1 and TRBJ1-1, is SAVISQKPSRDICQRGTSLTIQCQVDSQVTMMFWYRQQPGQSLTLIATANQGSEATYESGFVIDKFPISRPNLTFSTLTVSNMSPEDSSIYLCSVQTGRTEAFFGQGTRLTVV.

The chain uses TRBV12-3 or TRBV12-4 and TRBJ2-3; D gene unclear. V shed 8 bases and J shed 8 bases, with 14 bases lying between them. CDR3 length: 12 residues. The CDR3 sequence: CASAEVEATQYF. In DNA, the CDR3 is TGTGCCAGCGCAGAGGTTGAGGCTACGCAGTATTTT.

This chain links TRBV6-2 or TRBV6-3 with TRBJ2-2, with a possible D match to TRBD1 (7 bases). Germline assignment: CDR1 MNHEY and CDR2 SVGEGT. The CDR3 spans 20 residues. V was cut by 4 bases and J by 4 bases, with 28 bases left in between. The CDR3: CASSSPRGRRGPGGTGELFF. CDR3 sequence (DNA): TGTGCCAGCAGTTCCCCCCGCGGGCGGAGGGGGCCAGGGGGCACCGGGGAGCTGTTTTTT.

The chain is built from TRBV2 and TRBJ2-5, with D tentatively TRBD2 (7 bases). The CDR3 totals 14 residues. Germline values: CDR1 SNHLY, CDR2 FYNNEI. Between the trimmed V and J ends, which lost 6 bases and 4 bases, there was a span of 15 bases. The CDR3 here is CASSQGGGRETQYF. Here the CDR3 DNA reads TGTGCCAGCAGCCAAGGGGGGGGGAGAGAGACCCAGTACTTC.

The chain recombines TRBV5-1 with TRBJ1-4; possible D gene TRBD1, 6 bases. Trimming shortened V by 5 bases and J by 1 base, and 6 bases separated the two germline ends. CDR3 length: 13 amino acids. The germline V gene encodes CDR1 SGHRS and CDR2 YFSETQ. Written as DNA, the CDR3 is TGCGCCAGCAGACAGGGAACTAATGAAAAACTGTTTTTT. Protein product: CASRQGTNEKLFF.

The chain couples TRBV19 to TRBJ2-2; TRBD2 agrees at 9 bases. Germline V gives CDR1 LNHDA, CDR2 SQIVND (reference sequence). Trimming at V came to 9 bases and at J to 1 base, leaving 6 bases not matched to a gene. CDR3 size: 15 residues. CDR3: CASLNSGGNTGELFF. The CDR3 DNA is TGTGCCAGCCTCAATAGCGGGGGGAACACCGGGGAGCTGTTTTTT.

This rearrangement joins TRBV10-1 to TRBJ1-2, with D possibly matching TRBD1 (5 bases). Trimming took off 4 bases at V and 0 bases at J, with 6 bases between the two ends. This CDR3 contains 13 residues. CDR1 is WNHNN, CDR2 SYGVQD, per germline (reference sequence). In DNA, the CDR3 is TGCGCCAGCAGTGCACAGGCTAACTATGGCTACACCTTC. Translation gives CASSAQANYGYTF.

The V and J genes are TRBV27 and TRBJ2-6; TRBD1 might be the D (5 bases). Trimming removed 1 base at V and 2 bases at J, with 12 bases between. Per germline, CDR1 MNHEY and CDR2 SMNVEV (reference sequence). The CDR3 has 17 residues. The CDR3 here is CASSLWAGSPGANVLTF. The CDR3 bases are TGTGCCAGCAGTTTATGGGCAGGGTCGCCTGGGGCCAACGTCCTGACTTTC.

The V and J genes are TRBV18 and TRBJ2-1, with D maybe TRBD2 (5 bases). Germline V gene sequence: CDR1 KGHSH, CDR2 LQKENI. V lost 6 bases and J 5 bases, leaving 14 bases between the germline ends. This CDR3 spans 14 amino acids. The CDR3 DNA follows: TGTGCCAGCTCCCCCGGGGTAGCGCACAATGAGCAGTTCTTC. Protein product: CASSPGVAHNEQFF.

Note on this clone: A single base separates this from a much larger clone, so it may be a read error. The V and J genes are TRBV3-1 (or the pseudogene TRBV3-2) and TRBJ2-7; 14 bases line up with TRBD2. The ends lost 1 base at V and 6 bases at J; junction bases unmatched: 5. CDR1 and CDR2 from the germline V gene are LGHDT and YNNKEL (reference sequence). The CDR3 length is 16 residues. Written as DNA, the CDR3 is TGTGCCAGCAGCCAAGGACTAGCGGGAGGGTGGGGCGAGCAGTACTTC. Its protein is CASSQGLAGGWGEQYF.

The chain's CDR3 is CASSLAPGGTEAFF. The CDR3 DNA is TGTGCCAGCAGCTTAGCGCCCGGCGGGACTGAAGCTTTCTTT. The chain joins TRBV7-2 to TRBJ1-1; D not certain. Germline CDR1 and CDR2: SGHTA and FQGNSA. With 0 bases removed from V and 5 bases from J, the gap between germline ends came to 10 bases. The CDR3 has 14 residues.

This clone occurred a few times. The chain is built from TRBV24-1 and TRBJ1-2, with 8 bases fitting TRBD1. CDR1 and CDR2 from the germline V gene are KGHDR and SFDVKD. After removal of 4 bases from V and 3 bases from J, the junction contained 6 bases not matched to a gene. The CDR3 contains 15 residues. For the CDR3, the DNA is TGTGCCACCAGTGACCGGACAGGGTGGCACTATGGCTACACCTTC. It translates to CATSDRTGWHYGYTF.

The rearrangement links TRBV12-3 or TRBV12-4 to TRBJ1-3; D is uncertain. The V end lost 5 bases, the J end lost 3 bases, and 8 bases lay between the germline ends. The length of the CDR3 is 13 residues. The CDR3 region has the DNA TGTGCCAGCAGTCCCTCAGATGGAAACACCATATATTTT. It yields the protein CASSPSDGNTIYF.

The J gene is TRBJ2-7, the V gene TRBV6-6; 11 nucleotides agree with TRBD2. In germline, CDR1 is MNHNY, CDR2 SVGAGI (reference sequence). CDR3 length: 13 residues. Trimming cost V 6 bases and J 5 bases; bases outside gene matches: 3. CDR3: CASRTSGNHEQYF. The CDR3 DNA reads as TGTGCCAGCAGGACTAGCGGGAACCACGAGCAGTACTTC.

The rearrangement links TRBV2 to TRBJ1-6; tentatively, D is TRBD1 (6 bases). V lost 9 bases, J lost 6 bases, and 9 bases lay in between. CDR3 length: 12 amino acids. CDR1 is SNHLY, CDR2 FYNNEI, per germline. CDR3 protein: CARQGSNSPLHF. CDR3 DNA sequence: TGTGCCAGACAGGGTTCTAATTCACCCCTCCACTTT.

This clone was counted once. This sequence joins TRBV5-1 and TRBJ1-1, with 7 bases matching TRBD1. Germline V gene lookup returns CDR1 SGHRS and CDR2 YFSETQ. The CDR3 totals 19 residues. V lost 3 bases to trimming and J lost 1 base; unmatched junction nucleotides: 18. CDR3 in amino acids: CASSSPLPRDRGANTEAFF. DNA of the CDR3: TGCGCCAGCAGCTCCCCACTCCCCCGGGACAGAGGGGCGAACACTGAAGCTTTCTTT.

The gene calls are TRBV5-4 and TRBJ1-1; no clear D gene. CDR3 length equals 14 residues. V was pared by 4 bases and J by 1 base, with 11 bases between. CDR1 is SGHNT, CDR2 YYREEE, per germline (reference sequence). The CDR3 sequence is CASSPPHTNTEAFF. CDR3 bases: TGTGCCAGCAGCCCCCCCCACACGAACACTGAAGCTTTCTTT.

J is TRBJ2-5 and V is TRBV12-3 or TRBV12-4, with D uncertain. The CDR3 consists of 11 residues. Trimming pared 5 bases from V and 3 bases from J, leaving 4 bases between. CDR3 DNA: TGTGCCAGCAGTCCTAAAGAGACCCAGTACTTC. It encodes CASSPKETQYF.

V usage is TRBV7-8 and J usage is TRBJ1-1; 9 bases are shared with TRBD1. The CDR3 consists of 17 residues. The germline V gene has CDR1 SGHVS and CDR2 FQNEAQ. V lost 6 bases, J lost 1 base, and 12 bases stayed unmatched. CDR3 sequence: CASRSRGGQGGNTEAFF. DNA for the CDR3: TGTGCCAGCAGGTCCCGCGGGGGACAGGGTGGGAACACTGAAGCTTTCTTT.

This clone was observed a few times. The chain carries TRBV19 and TRBJ1-5, with D tentatively TRBD1 (5 bases). The CDR3 contains 14 residues. Germline CDR1 reads LNHDA; CDR2 reads SQIVND (reference sequence). Deletions cut 5 bases from V and 5 bases from J, with 13 bases between. The CDR3 DNA sequence: TGTGCCAGTAGTGCAGGGACTCCCGATCAGCCCCAGCATTTT. Its translation: CASSAGTPDQPQHF. The full variable domain, in which reference TRBV19 and TRBJ1-5 provide the parts outside the CDR3, is DGGITQSPKYLFRKEGQNVTLSCEQNLNHDAMYWYRQDPGQGLRLIYYSQIVNDFQKGDIAEGYSVSREKKESFPLTVTSAQKNPTAFYLCASSAGTPDQPQHFGDGTRLSIL.

This clone was seen only once. The J gene is TRBJ2-5, the V gene TRBV9; a weak D match, TRBD2 (6 bases). Germline V gene lookup returns CDR1 SGDLS and CDR2 YYNGEE. This CDR3 comprises 14 residues. V gave up 4 bases and J gave up 5 bases, with 15 bases separating them. The CDR3 protein is CASSKTGTGETQYF. CDR3 nucleotides: TGTGCCAGCAGCAAAACCGGGACTGGGGAGACCCAGTACTTC. The full variable domain, its missing parts supplied by reference TRBV9 and TRBJ2-5, is DSGVTQTPKHLITATGQRVTLRCSPRSGDLSVYWYQQSLDQGLQFLIQYYNGEERAKGNILERFSAQQFPDLHSELNLSSLELGDSALYFCASSKTGTGETQYFGPGTRLLVL.

The chain joins TRBV5-1 to TRBJ2-6; 9 bases agree with TRBD1. This CDR3 contains 16 residues. The germline gives CDR1 SGHRS, CDR2 YFSETQ. V lost 4 bases and J lost 2; bases outside the gene matches: 4. The CDR3 DNA reads as TGCGCCAGCAGCACACGACAGGGGGCTGGGGCCAACGTCCTGACTTTC. Translating it yields CASSTRQGAGANVLTF.